The clone carrying this TCR beta chain was observed a handful of times. Its antigen is currently unknown. This entry is derived from a study of beta chain features in type 1 diabetes. V was shortened by 2 bases and J by 8 bases, with 13 bases between the two germline ends. This CDR3 contains 14 residues. Germline V gives CDR1 SGDLS, CDR2 YYNGEE. Cells sorted by CD45RO/CCR7/CD25/CD127/CD95/CD27 comprised CD4+ naive, central memory, regulatory and stem cell-like memory cells. Of the isolated RNA, all was reverse transcribed, and so the sequenced material was expressed TCRB transcripts. About 3.57 million reads per sample were averaged for naive, central memory and regulatory samples. The method was immunoSEQ multiplex PCR; TCRdb's version includes in-frame clones alone and lacks a portion of them. Of about 470,000 clones listed, 30% were seen once; the top ten hold almost 0.065%. Study-wide results and limits: Moderately but significantly shorter TCRB CDR3s were found in Type 1 diabetes patients in all four CD4+ subsets.

Material: naive CD4+ T cells from blood. This rearrangement joins TRBV9 to TRBJ1-4; no definite D call. The clonotype was recovered from a man between 18 and 29 years old in good health. CDR3: CASSVDSGWEKLFF. CDR3 sequence (DNA): TGTGCCAGCAGCGTGGATTCAGGCTGGGAAAAACTGTTTTTT.